The present TCR beta chain was sequenced within a study of cytomegalovirus exposure and HLA in healthy donors (TCRdb year 2017). For context, the study as a whole: According to a later analysis, one platform produced both the 100 to 150 validation repertoires and the 666 repertoires of the first cohort. The study aimed to test whether cataloging public T cell receptors could reveal signatures of past pathogen exposure. To predict cytomegalovirus infection status, the study combined high-throughput TCR immunosequencing, statistical association of individual TCRs with disease status, and machine learning. A separate validation cohort of over a hundred different subjects was used in addition to the roughly 670-subject first cohort.

V is trimmed back by 4 bases and J by 4 bases, and the junction contains 13 bases that no gene match accounts for. The CDR3 goes from the cysteine to the phenylalanine over 17 residues. The only DNA kept is the CDR3, 51 bases in frame from the first base. Taken from the germline V gene (reference sequence), the CDR1 and CDR2 loops are SEHNR and FQNEAQ. As for this clone: Its antigen remains undetermined. No quality values exist for individual bases; no much larger clone is one base distant.

The donors belonged to the validation cohort of around 130 subjects, which was separate from the approximately 700-subject first cohort. The library was produced with the immunoSEQ multiplex PCR assay. In the authors' own workflow: A statistical classification framework was developed to diagnose cytomegalovirus status using the catalog of TCR beta chain sequences. TCRdb provides this immuneACCESS table in a form limited to in-frame rearrangements. Some clones are lacking; in checked studies, under half of them reflect an unresolved V gene, and why the rest are absent is not known. D and trimming come from the DNA, and the V and J calls and clone size come from that table. The sample yields roughly 200,000 clones; about 89% were counted once. The ten most abundant clones make up roughly 6.6% of the sample. Study-wide conclusions, independent of this receptor: A few of the identified cytomegalovirus-associated TCR beta chains were confirmed in vitro to be specific for cytomegalovirus antigens. The study listed 170 or so TCR beta chains as associated with cytomegalovirus. Of the cluster scores, 85% to 95% were above 0 in a later analysis, which found that TCRs clustered in the first cohort also tended to co-occur in the roughly 130 validation repertoires. Cytomegalovirus status was reported to be diagnosed by the classifier with high specificity and sensitivity in both the original and validation cohorts. A later analysis had no HLA typing for the validation cohort, so co-occurrence there was scored across all 120 repertoires. While some public TCRs were present in many individuals, most TCR sequences turned up only very rarely across donors. The authors suggested that the approach could potentially be extended to other disease states and immunological phenotypes.

Sequencing was performed on PBMCs. This chain joins TRBV7-9 to TRBJ2-7; TRBD1 matches 10 bases in the middle. This clonotype was sampled from a man aged 25 to 40 in good health and CMV-seropositive. The DNA is as follows: TGTGCCAGCAGCTCGACCGGGGGTTGGGACAGGGGTTACGAGCAGTACTTC. Its protein reads: CASSSTGGWDRGYEQYF.